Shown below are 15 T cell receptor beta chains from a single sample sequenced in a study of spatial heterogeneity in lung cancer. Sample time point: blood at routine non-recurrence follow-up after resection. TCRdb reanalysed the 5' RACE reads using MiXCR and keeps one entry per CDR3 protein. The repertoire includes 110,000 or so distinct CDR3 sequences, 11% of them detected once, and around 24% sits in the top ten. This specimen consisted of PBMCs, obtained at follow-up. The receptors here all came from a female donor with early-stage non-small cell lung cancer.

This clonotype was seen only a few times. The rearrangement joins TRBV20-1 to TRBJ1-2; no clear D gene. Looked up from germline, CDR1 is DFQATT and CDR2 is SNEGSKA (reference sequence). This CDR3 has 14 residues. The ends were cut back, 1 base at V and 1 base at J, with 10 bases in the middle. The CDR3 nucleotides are TGCAGTGCTAGAGTCCCGACCGATAACTATGGCTACACCTTC. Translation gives CSARVPTDNYGYTF.

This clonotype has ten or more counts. In DNA form, the CDR3 reads TGTGCCAGCAGCCCGCAGGGTCGGAACATTCAGTACTTC. It translates to CASSPQGRNIQYF. This chain links TRBV7-9 with TRBJ2-4; perhaps TRBD1 as D (5 bases). The CDR3 runs 13 residues. Trimming pared 5 bases from V and 7 bases from J, leaving 12 bases between. Germline V gene lookup returns CDR1 SEHNR and CDR2 FQNEAQ (reference sequence).

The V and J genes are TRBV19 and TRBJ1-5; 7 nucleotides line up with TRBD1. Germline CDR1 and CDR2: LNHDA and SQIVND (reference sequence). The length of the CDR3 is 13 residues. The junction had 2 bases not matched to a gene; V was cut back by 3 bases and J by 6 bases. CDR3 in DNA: TGTGCCAGTAGTATGACAGGGAGTCAGCCCCAGCATTTT. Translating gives CASSMTGSQPQHF.

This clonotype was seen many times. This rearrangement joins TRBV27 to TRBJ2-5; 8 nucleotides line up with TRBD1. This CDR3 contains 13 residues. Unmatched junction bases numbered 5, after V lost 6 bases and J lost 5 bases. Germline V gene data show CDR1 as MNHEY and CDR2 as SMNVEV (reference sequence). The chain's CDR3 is CASRLQGGETQYF. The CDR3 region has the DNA TGTGCCAGCAGATTACAGGGGGGCGAGACCCAGTACTTC.

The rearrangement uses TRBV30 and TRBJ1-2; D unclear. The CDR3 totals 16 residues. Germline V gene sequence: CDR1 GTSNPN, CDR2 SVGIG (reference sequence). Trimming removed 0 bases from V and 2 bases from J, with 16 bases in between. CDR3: CAWSVQPPGRNYGYTF. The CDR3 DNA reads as TGTGCCTGGAGTGTACAGCCTCCAGGCCGAAACTATGGCTACACCTTC.

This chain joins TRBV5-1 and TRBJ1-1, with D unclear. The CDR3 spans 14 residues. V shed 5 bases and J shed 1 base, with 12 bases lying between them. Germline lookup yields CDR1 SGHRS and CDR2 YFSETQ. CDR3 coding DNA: TGCGCCAGCAGGGTCGATAGGCAGAACACTGAAGCTTTCTTT. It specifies CASRVDRQNTEAFF.

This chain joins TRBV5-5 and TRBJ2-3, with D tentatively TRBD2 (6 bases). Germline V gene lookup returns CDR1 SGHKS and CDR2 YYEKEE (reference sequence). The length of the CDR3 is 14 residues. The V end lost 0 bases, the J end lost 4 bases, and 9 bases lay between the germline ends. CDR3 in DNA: TGTGCCAGCAGCTTGGTCCGGGAGTCAGATACGCAGTATTTT. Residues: CASSLVRESDTQYF. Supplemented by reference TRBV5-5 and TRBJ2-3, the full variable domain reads DAGVTQSPTHLIKTRGQQVTLRCSPISGHKSVSWYQQVLGQGPQFIFQYYEKEERGRGNFPDRFSARQFPNYSSELNVNALLLGDSALYLCASSLVRESDTQYFGPGTRLTVL.

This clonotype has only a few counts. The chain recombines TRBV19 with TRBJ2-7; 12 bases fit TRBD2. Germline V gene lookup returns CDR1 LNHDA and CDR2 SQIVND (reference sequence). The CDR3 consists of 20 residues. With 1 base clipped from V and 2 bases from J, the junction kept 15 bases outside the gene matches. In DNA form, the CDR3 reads TGTGCCAGTAGTATAGCCTCGGGACATAAGACTAGCGGGAGCCCCTACGAGCAGTACGTC. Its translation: CASSIASGHKTSGSPYEQYV.

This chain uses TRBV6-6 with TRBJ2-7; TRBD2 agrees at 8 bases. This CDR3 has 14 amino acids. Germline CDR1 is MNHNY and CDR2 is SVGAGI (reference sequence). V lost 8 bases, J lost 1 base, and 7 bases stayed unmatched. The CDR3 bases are TGTGCCAGCGAGAGCGGGAGACGGTCCTACGAGCAGTACGTC. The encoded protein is CASESGRRSYEQYV.

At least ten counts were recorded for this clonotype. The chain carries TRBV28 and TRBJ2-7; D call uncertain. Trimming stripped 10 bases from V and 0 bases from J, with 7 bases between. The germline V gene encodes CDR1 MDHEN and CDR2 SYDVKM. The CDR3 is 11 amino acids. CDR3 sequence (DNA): TGTGCCATAAAGAACTCCTACGAGCAGTACTTC. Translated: CAIKNSYEQYF.

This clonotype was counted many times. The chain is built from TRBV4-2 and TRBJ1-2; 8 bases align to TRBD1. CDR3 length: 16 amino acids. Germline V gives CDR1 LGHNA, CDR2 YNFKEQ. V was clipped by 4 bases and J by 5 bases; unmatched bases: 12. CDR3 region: CASSLESATGGYGYTF. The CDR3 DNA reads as TGTGCCAGCAGCCTTGAATCTGCTACAGGGGGTTATGGCTACACCTTC.

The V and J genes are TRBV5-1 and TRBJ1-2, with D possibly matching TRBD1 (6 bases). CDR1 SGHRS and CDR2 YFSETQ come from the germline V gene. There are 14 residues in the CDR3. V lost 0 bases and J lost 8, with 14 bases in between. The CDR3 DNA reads TGCGCCAGCAGCTTGGGCAGGGGAGAGTACGGCTACACCTTC. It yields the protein CASSLGRGEYGYTF.

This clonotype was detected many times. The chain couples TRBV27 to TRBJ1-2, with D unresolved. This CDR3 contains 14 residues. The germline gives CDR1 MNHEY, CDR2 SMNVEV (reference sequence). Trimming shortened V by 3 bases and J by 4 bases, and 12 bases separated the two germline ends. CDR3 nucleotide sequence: TGTGCCAGCAGTTTCAAGCCTTTCTCCTATGGCTACACCTTC. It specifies CASSFKPFSYGYTF.

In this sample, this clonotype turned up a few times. This chain's CDR3 is CASTRRGSGNTIYF. The CDR3 bases are TGTGCCAGCACCCGACGCGGGTCAGGAAACACCATATATTTT. The chain is built from TRBV5-6 and TRBJ1-3; no definite D call. The length of the CDR3 is 14 residues. Trimming pared 6 bases from V and 4 bases from J, leaving 14 bases between. Germline V gene data show CDR1 as SGHDT and CDR2 as YYEEEE.

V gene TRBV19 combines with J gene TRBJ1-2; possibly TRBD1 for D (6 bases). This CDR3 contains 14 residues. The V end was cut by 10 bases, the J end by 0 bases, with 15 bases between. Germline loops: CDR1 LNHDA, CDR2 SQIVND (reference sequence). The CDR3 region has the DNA TGTGCCACTATGGGGGACACCTCTAACTATGGCTACACCTTC. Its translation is CATMGDTSNYGYTF.